This is a list of T cell receptor beta chains from one sample in a study of siplizumab effects on memory and regulatory T cells. Measured with immunoSEQ multiplex PCR; TCRdb has only the in-frame clones, and not every one. The data contain roughly 100,000 clones, around 97% of them singletons. The source material was naive CD4+ T cells sorted from blood. The receptors were gathered from a human donor in good health. Each CDR3 is given with its conserved first and last residue. The D gene is left open where the match is weak. Not all rows give a size; the values are once, few, many and, for expanded clones, a class.

size: .; D: .; J: TRBJ2-1; V: TRBV19; DNA: TGTGCCTGTTCCGATGAGCAGTTCTTC; CDR3: CACSDEQFF
size: .; D: TRBD1; J: TRBJ1-4; V: TRBV6-4; DNA: TGTGCCAGCAGCGCTACAGGGGGTCTAGGAGAAAAACTGTTTTTT; CDR3: CASSATGGLGEKLFF
size: .; D: TRBD1; J: TRBJ2-1; V: TRBV2; DNA: TGTGCCAGCAGGCCGGGACAGGGAAGCTACAATGAGCAGTTCTTC; CDR3: CASRPGQGSYNEQFF
size: .; D: .; J: TRBJ1-2; V: TRBV7-2; DNA: TGTGCCAGCAGCAGAGGAGGGTTGGTTGGCTACACCTTC; CDR3: CASSRGGLVGYTF
size: .; D: .; J: TRBJ2-2; V: TRBV7-2; DNA: TGTGCCAGCAGCTTAGAGGTGAACACCGGGGAGCTGTTTTTT; CDR3: CASSLEVNTGELFF
size: .; D: TRBD1; J: TRBJ2-2; V: TRBV4-1; DNA: TGCGCCAGCAGCCAGCTGGGGACAGGGGGCTTTCGGTACACCGGGGAGCTGTTTTTT; CDR3: CASSQLGTGGFRYTGELFF
size: .; D: .; J: TRBJ2-3; V: TRBV11-2; DNA: TGTGCCAGCGGAGGGGGGCAGGGGTCAGATACGCAGTATTTT; CDR3: CASGGGQGSDTQYF
size: .; D: TRBD1; J: TRBJ2-7; V: TRBV5-6; DNA: TGTGCCAGCAGCAGACGTGGGGACAGGAGCTCCTACGAGCAGTACTTC; CDR3: CASSRRGDRSSYEQYF
size: .; D: .; J: TRBJ1-3; V: TRBV10-1; DNA: TGCGCCAGCAGTGAAAGCGGGGACACCATATATTTT; CDR3: CASSESGDTIYF
size: once; D: TRBD2; J: TRBJ2-5; V: TRBV13; DNA: TGTGCCAGCAGCCCGCGGACTAGCGGCTCGGAGACCCAGTACTTC; CDR3: CASSPRTSGSETQYF
size: .; D: .; J: TRBJ1-6; V: TRBV11-2; DNA: TGTGCCAGCAGCTTAGTCTACAAGATCTTAAGCTCCTATAATTCACCCCTCCACTTT; CDR3: CASSLVYKILSSYNSPLHF
size: .; D: .; J: TRBJ1-2; V: TRBV19; DNA: TGTGCCAGTAGGGGCTTCAGAGGGGATGGCTACACCTTC; CDR3: CASRGFRGDGYTF
size: .; D: TRBD1; J: TRBJ1-2; V: TRBV5-1; DNA: TGCGCCAGCAGCTTTGCCGACCCTATACAGGGGGGCGACACCTTC; CDR3: CASSFADPIQGGDTF
size: once; D: .; J: TRBJ2-2; V: TRBV7-2; DNA: TGTGCCAGCAGCTTATTAGCCCGGGCGAACACCGGGGAGCTGTTTTTT; CDR3: CASSLLARANTGELFF
size: .; D: .; J: TRBJ1-1; V: TRBV5-8; DNA: TGTGCCAGCAGCCTGTTCGGGACACTCATGAACACTGAAGCTTTCTTT; CDR3: CASSLFGTLMNTEAFF
size: .; D: TRBD1; J: TRBJ1-2; V: TRBV6-5; DNA: TGTGCCAGCAGTTTACAGGGGGACTATGGCTACACCTTC; CDR3: CASSLQGDYGYTF
size: .; D: .; J: TRBJ2-7; V: TRBV6-5; DNA: TGTGCCAGCAGCCCCTCTGCGGGTACCTACGAGCAGTACTTC; CDR3: CASSPSAGTYEQYF
size: .; D: .; J: TRBJ2-3; V: TRBV11-3; DNA: TGTGCCAGCAGCTTAGAGGCGGGGACCGTCGGGACGCAGTATTTT; CDR3: CASSLEAGTVGTQYF
size: .; D: .; J: TRBJ1-6; V: TRBV4-2; DNA: TGTGCCAGCAGCGTTACAGGAATCTATAATTCACCCCTCCACTTT; CDR3: CASSVTGIYNSPLHF
size: .; D: .; J: TRBJ2-7; V: TRBV4-1; DNA: TGCGCCAGCAGCCAACCAGGGGGGTCGAACGAGCAGTACTTC; CDR3: CASSQPGGSNEQYF
size: .; D: .; J: TRBJ1-3; V: TRBV7-2; DNA: TGTGCCAGCAGCTTATTATCGGGGAGGTATGGAAACACCATATATTTT; CDR3: CASSLLSGRYGNTIYF
size: .; D: .; J: TRBJ1-4; V: TRBV7-9; DNA: TGTGCCAGCAGCTTAGGTTCCAGGGACGGTGAAAAACTGTTTTTT; CDR3: CASSLGSRDGEKLFF
size: .; D: .; J: TRBJ1-1; V: TRBV5-4; DNA: TGTGCCAGCAGCTTGGGAGGTAGAAGGACTGAAGCTTTCTTT; CDR3: CASSLGGRRTEAFF
size: .; D: TRBD1; J: TRBJ2-7; V: TRBV28; DNA: TGTGCCAGCTTCTCCCCCGGACAGGCGTTGTACGAGCAGTACTTC; CDR3: CASFSPGQALYEQYF
size: once; D: .; J: TRBJ1-5; V: TRBV6-1; DNA: TGTGCCAGCACCCAGGACATTCAGCCCCAGCATTTT; CDR3: CASTQDIQPQHF
size: .; D: .; J: TRBJ1-1; V: TRBV7-2; DNA: TGTGCCAGCAGCTTAACTTTTTCTGAAGCTTTCTTT; CDR3: CASSLTFSEAFF
size: .; D: .; J: TRBJ1-4; V: TRBV6-6; DNA: TGTGCCAGCGGTAGTGAAAAACTGTTTTTT; CDR3: CASGSEKLFF
size: once; D: .; J: TRBJ2-2; V: TRBV5-1; DNA: TGCGCCAGCAGCTTACAGGCGGACACCGGGGAGCTGTTTTTT; CDR3: CASSLQADTGELFF
size: .; D: .; J: TRBJ1-2; V: TRBV2; DNA: TGTGCCAGCATGGGAAGGACCGATGGCTACACCTTC; CDR3: CASMGRTDGYTF
size: .; D: .; J: TRBJ2-7; V: TRBV28; DNA: TGTGCCAGCAGTTTTAGCCAAGGAGGGAACGAGCAGTACTTC; CDR3: CASSFSQGGNEQYF
size: .; D: .; J: TRBJ1-2; V: TRBV13; DNA: TGTGCCAGCAGCTTAGTCTCAATACCCCCTTTTAACTATGGCTACACCTTC; CDR3: CASSLVSIPPFNYGYTF
size: .; D: .; J: TRBJ1-2; V: TRBV7-9; DNA: TGTGCCAGCAGCTTAGGACGGAACTATGGCTACACCTTC; CDR3: CASSLGRNYGYTF
size: .; D: TRBD1; J: TRBJ1-5; V: TRBV27; DNA: TGTGCCAGCAGCCCGGACAGGGTAAGCAATCAGCCCCAGCATTTT; CDR3: CASSPDRVSNQPQHF
size: .; D: .; J: TRBJ1-1; V: TRBV7-2; DNA: TGTGCCAGCAGCTTAAGACAGCTGAACACTGAAGCTTTCTTT; CDR3: CASSLRQLNTEAFF
size: .; D: TRBD2; J: TRBJ2-3; V: TRBV4-1; DNA: TGCGCCAGCAGACAAGGGTTGAGGACTAGTTGGGATACGCAGTATTTT; CDR3: CASRQGLRTSWDTQYF
size: .; D: .; J: TRBJ1-1; V: TRBV15; DNA: TGTGCCACCAGCAGCGGCGGGGGGGCAGTGATAGCTTTCTTT; CDR3: CATSSGGGAVIAFF
size: .; D: TRBD1; J: TRBJ1-2; V: TRBV25-1; DNA: TGTGCCAGCAGTGATGGACAGGGTGCCCTATCCTATGGCTACACCTTC; CDR3: CASSDGQGALSYGYTF
size: .; D: .; J: TRBJ1-1; V: TRBV2; DNA: TGTGCCAGCATGAGTAGGGTGGCCCCTGAAGCTTTCTTT; CDR3: CASMSRVAPEAFF
size: .; D: .; J: TRBJ1-5; V: TRBV7-9; DNA: TGTGCCAGCAGCTTGGGGGGGGATCAGCCCCAGCATTTT; CDR3: CASSLGGDQPQHF
size: .; D: TRBD1; J: TRBJ1-3; V: TRBV7-9; DNA: TGTGCCAGCAGCTTAAAGGGGGCACCTGGAAACACCATATATTTT; CDR3: CASSLKGAPGNTIYF